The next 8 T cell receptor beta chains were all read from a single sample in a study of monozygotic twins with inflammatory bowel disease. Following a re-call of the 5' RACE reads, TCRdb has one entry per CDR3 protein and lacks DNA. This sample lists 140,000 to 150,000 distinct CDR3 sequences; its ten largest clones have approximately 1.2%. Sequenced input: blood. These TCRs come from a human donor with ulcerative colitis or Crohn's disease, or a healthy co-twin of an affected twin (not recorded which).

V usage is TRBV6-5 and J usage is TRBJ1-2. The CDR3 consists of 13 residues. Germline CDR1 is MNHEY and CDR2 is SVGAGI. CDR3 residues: CASSMSPIYGYTF.

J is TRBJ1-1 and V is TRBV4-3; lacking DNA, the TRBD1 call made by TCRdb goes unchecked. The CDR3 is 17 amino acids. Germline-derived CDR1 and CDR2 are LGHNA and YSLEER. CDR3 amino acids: CASSYKGGERVNTEAFF.

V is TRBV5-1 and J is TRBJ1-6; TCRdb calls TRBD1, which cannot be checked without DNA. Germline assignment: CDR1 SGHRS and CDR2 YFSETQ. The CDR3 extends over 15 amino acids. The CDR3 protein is CASSLVGTENSPLHF. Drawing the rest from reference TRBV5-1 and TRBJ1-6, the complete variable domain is KAGVTQTPRYLIKTRGQQVTLSCSPISGHRSVSWYQQTPGQGLQFLFEYFSETQRNKGNFPGRFSGRQFSNSRSEMNVSTLELGDSALYLCASSLVGTENSPLHFGNGTRLTVT.

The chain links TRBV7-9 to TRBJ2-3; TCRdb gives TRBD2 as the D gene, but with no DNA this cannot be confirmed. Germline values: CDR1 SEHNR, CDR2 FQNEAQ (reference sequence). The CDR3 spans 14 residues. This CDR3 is CASSLLAGKDTQYF.

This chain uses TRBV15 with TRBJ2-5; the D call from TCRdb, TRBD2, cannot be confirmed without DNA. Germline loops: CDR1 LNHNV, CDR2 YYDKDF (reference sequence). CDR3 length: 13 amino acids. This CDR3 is CATSRGTAETQYF. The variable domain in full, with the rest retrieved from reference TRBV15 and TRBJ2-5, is DAMVIQNPRYQVTQFGKPVTLSCSQTLNHNVMYWYQQKSSQAPKLLFHYYDKDFNNEADTPDNFQSRRPNTSFCFLDIRSPGLGDTAMYLCATSRGTAETQYFGPGTRLLVL.

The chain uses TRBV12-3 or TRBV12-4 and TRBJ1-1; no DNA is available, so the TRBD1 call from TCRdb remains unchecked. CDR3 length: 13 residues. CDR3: CASSFNREGRAFF.

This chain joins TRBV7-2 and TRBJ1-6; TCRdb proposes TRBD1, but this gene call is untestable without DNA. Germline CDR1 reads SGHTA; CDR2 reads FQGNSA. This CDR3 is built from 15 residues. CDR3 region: CASSLEGQRNSPLHF.

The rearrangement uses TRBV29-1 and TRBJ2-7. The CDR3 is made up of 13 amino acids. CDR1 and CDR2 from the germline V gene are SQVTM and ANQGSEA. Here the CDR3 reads CSVGGTGAYEQYF.